The T cell receptor beta chain described here comes from a study of blood T cells in healthy people across ages. Study conclusions and caveats: More naive CD4+ cells and higher diversity marked long-lived donors relative to aged donors.

The individuals who served as donors were healthy Caucasians living in Russia, aged roughly 6 to 90. Then a second PCR, running roughly 7 to 11 cycles, was carried out with a sample-barcoded 5' primer and a J-beta primer mix. TCRdb re-derived calls from the 5' RACE reads in MiXCR, one entry per CDR3 protein. The table lists around 870,000 distinct CDR3 sequences, less than 35% of them singletons, with 17% in the top ten. The CDR3 contains 14 residues. In germline, CDR1 is MNHEY, CDR2 SVGAGI. V was clipped by 2 bases and J by 6 bases, with 13 bases between them. This clonotype was counted a few times. Its antigen is still unknown.

The chain links TRBV6-5 to TRBJ1-1; maybe TRBD1 (5 bases). The receptor comes from an elderly woman in good health. The sample comprised blood. This CDR3 is CASSYGDSSAEAFF. In nucleotides, the CDR3 is TGTGCCAGCAGTTACGGTGACAGTTCTGCTGAAGCTTTCTTT.